The TCR beta chain under discussion was sequenced for a study of blood T cell repertoires in COVID-19. Authors' methods: It was from reference gene primer amplification that nucleated cell counts were estimated. Profiled with immunoSEQ multiplex PCR; TCRdb holds only in-frame clones, not every one. V, J and clone size are taken as reported in that table, and D and trimming were inferred from the DNA itself. Found here are approximately 100,000 clones, around 84% of them singletons; the top ten hold approximately 12%. Germline CDR1 and CDR2: SGHNT and YYREEE (reference sequence). The CDR3 runs to 14 residues. Trimming removed 1 base from V and 0 bases from J, with 8 bases in between.

This clonotype was obtained from a human donor in a cohort sampled during active COVID-19. Sequenced input: peripheral blood. The chain couples TRBV5-4 to TRBJ2-7; a possible D gene is TRBD2 (6 bases). The CDR3 DNA reads TGTGCCAGCAGCTTGCGGGGGATCTCCTACGAGCAGTACTTC. Amino acid sequence: CASSLRGISYEQYF.